One and the same sample provided the 10 T cell receptor beta chains below, sequenced in a study of Ad26.COV2.S vaccination and SARS-CoV-2 variants. Treatment denoted: around 19 received Ad26.COV2.S at low or high dose, single or two shots; about 5 received placebo; per-sample allocation not given. The samples date from day 63 after the first vaccine or placebo injection. Data came from immunoSEQ multiplex PCR; TCRdb stores just in-frame clones and leaves some out. The top ten clones hold 1.7% of a sample with under 600,000 clones, about nine tenths of them seen once. Material: peripheral blood, obtained in a trial of Ad26.COV2.S vaccine versus placebo. These receptors were taken from a person between 18 and 65 years old who received the Ad26.COV2.S COVID-19 vaccine or a placebo.

The chain is built from TRBV28 and TRBJ1-1; D ambiguous. Germline V CDR1 and CDR2: MDHEN, SYDVKM. This CDR3 region has 15 residues. V gave up 5 bases and J gave up 1 base, with 14 bases separating them. The CDR3 DNA reads TGTGCCAGCAGTCTCCCCTGGGGAGGGAACACTGAAGCTTTCTTT. It specifies CASSLPWGGNTEAFF.

CDR3 loop: CASRGGLAKNIQYF. In DNA, the CDR3 is TGTGCCAGCAGGGGGGGTTTAGCCAAAAACATTCAGTACTTC. The chain uses TRBV2 and TRBJ2-4, with D tentatively TRBD2 (6 bases). The germline V gene has CDR1 SNHLY and CDR2 FYNNEI. Trimming cost V 6 bases and J 0 bases, with 9 bases left between them. The CDR3 totals 14 residues.

This chain joins TRBV4-1 and TRBJ2-7; 7 nucleotides match TRBD1. This CDR3 comprises 14 residues. Trimming cost V 1 base and J 6 bases; bases outside gene matches: 6. CDR1 is MGHRA, CDR2 YSYEKL, per germline. In DNA form, the CDR3 reads TGCGCCAGCAGCCAAGGGACAGGCAGGGGCGAGCAGTACTTC. This codes for CASSQGTGRGEQYF.

This rearrangement joins TRBV7-9 to TRBJ2-6; D tentatively reads TRBD1 or TRBD2 (5 bases each). The CDR3 spans 16 residues. Trimming cost V 0 bases and J 3 bases, with 9 bases left between them. Germline CDR1 is SEHNR and CDR2 is FQNEAQ (reference sequence). DNA for the CDR3: TGTGCCAGCAGCTTAGCGTCGGGGCTTGGGGCCAACGTCCTGACTTTC. Translating it yields CASSLASGLGANVLTF.

V is TRBV25-1 and J is TRBJ1-1; unclear D gene. CDR1 is MGHDK, CDR2 SYGVNS, per germline. The CDR3 length is 13 residues. Trimming removed 0 bases at V and 5 bases at J, with 7 bases between. The DNA of the CDR3 is TGTGCCAGCAGTGAATACGGGCGGACTGAAGCTTTCTTT. Amino acids: CASSEYGRTEAFF.

This chain joins TRBV5-1 and TRBJ2-3, with TRBD2 matching 14 bases. Germline V CDR1 and CDR2: SGHRS, YFSETQ. CDR3 length: 18 residues. V trimming: 1 base; J trimming: 5 bases; junction bases outside the gene matches: 9. As DNA, the CDR3 is TGCGCCAGCAGCTTGACTGGGACTAGCGGGAGATTGAGAGATACGCAGTATTTT. Protein sequence: CASSLTGTSGRLRDTQYF.

The sample holds one count of this clone. Written as DNA, the CDR3 is TGTGCCAGCAGCGCAGACCCTATGAAGGTTTTCTACGAGCAGTACTTC. It specifies CASSADPMKVFYEQYF. V usage is TRBV7-8 and J usage is TRBJ2-7; D ambiguous. The CDR3 runs 16 residues. V gave up 5 bases and J gave up 3 bases, with 20 bases separating them. Germline V gene data show CDR1 as SGHVS and CDR2 as FQNEAQ.

The chain uses TRBV10-3 and TRBJ1-1; 7 bases agree with TRBD1. The J segment lost 3 bases and the V segment lost 4 bases, leaving 2 bases of the junction unmatched. Germline V lookup: CDR1 ENHRY, CDR2 SYGVKD. The CDR3 consists of 13 residues. CDR3 loop: CAISGQGYTEAFF. The CDR3 nucleotides read TGTGCCATCAGTGGACAGGGCTACACTGAAGCTTTCTTT.

The chain links TRBV28 to TRBJ1-5; weak D call: TRBD1 (5 bases). V shed 4 bases and J shed 4 bases, with 14 bases lying between them. CDR1 is MDHEN and CDR2 is SYDVKM in the germline V gene. The CDR3 covers 15 residues. The CDR3 loop reads CASSSSGTDNQPQHF. CDR3 bases: TGTGCCAGCAGTTCGAGCGGGACCGATAATCAGCCCCAGCATTTT.

The V call is TRBV10-3, the J call TRBJ1-2; 10 nucleotides agree with TRBD1. This CDR3 is built from 18 residues. V was clipped by 2 bases and J by 3 bases; unmatched bases: 12. CDR1 is ENHRY and CDR2 is SYGVKD in the germline V gene. The DNA of the CDR3 is TGTGCCATCAGTGAGATGGGGTCGAGGACAGGGGGTGACTATGGCTACACCTTC. This translates into CAISEMGSRTGGDYGYTF.